These 5 T cell receptor beta chains share one sample of origin, sequenced in a study of blood T cell repertoires in COVID-19. Repertoires were generated with immunoSEQ multiplex PCR, while TCRdb's copy carries only in-frame clones and drops some. The sample includes around 140,000 clones, 84% seen only once; the top ten take 3% to 4%. Sample: PBMCs or T cells enriched from blood (not recorded which). Every receptor here comes from a man between 50 and 59 years old in a cohort exposed to, infected with or recovered from COVID-19 (not recorded which).

This clone was seen a handful of times. The genes are TRBV30 and TRBJ1-4; maybe TRBD1 (5 bases). Germline-derived CDR1 and CDR2 are GTSNPN and SVGIG (reference sequence). CDR3 length: 13 amino acids. V was trimmed by 0 bases and J by 10 bases, leaving 12 bases between them. CDR3: CAWSVQVGGKLFF. The CDR3 nucleotides are TGTGCCTGGAGTGTACAGGTGGGCGGAAAACTGTTTTTT.

The sample holds one count of this clone. The chain has TRBV7-9 and TRBJ2-7; D gene ambiguous. CDR3 size: 14 residues. Germline V gene data show CDR1 as SEHNR and CDR2 as FQNEAQ (reference sequence). The V end was cut by 4 bases, the J end by 0 bases, with 10 bases between. CDR3 DNA: TGTGCCAGCAGCTCTGACACCAGCTCCTACGAGCAGTACTTC. This gives the protein CASSSDTSSYEQYF. The full variable domain, rest sourced from reference TRBV7-9 and TRBJ2-7, is DTGVSQNPRHKITKRGQNVTFRCDPISEHNRLYWYRQTLGQGPEFLTYFQNEAQLEKSRLLSDRFSAERPKGSFSTLEIQRTEQGDSAMYLCASSSDTSSYEQYFGPGTRLTVT.

This sequence joins TRBV11-2 and TRBJ2-6; D unresolved. With 2 bases removed from V and 0 bases from J, the gap between germline ends came to 5 bases. This CDR3 contains 15 residues. Germline V gene data show CDR1 as SGHAT and CDR2 as FQNNGV. For the CDR3, the DNA is TGTGCCAGCAGCTTATCGCGCTCTGGGGCCAACGTCCTGACTTTC. Translated: CASSLSRSGANVLTF.

This chain uses TRBV29-1 with TRBJ2-1, with D possibly TRBD2 on 5 matching bases. Trimming shortened V by 3 bases and J by 4 bases, and 13 bases separated the two germline ends. The CDR3 has 14 residues. From germline, CDR1 is SQVTM and CDR2 ANQGSEA. The CDR3 spells CSVDQEALYNEQFF. The CDR3 DNA follows: TGCAGCGTTGACCAGGAGGCCTTGTACAATGAGCAGTTCTTC.

The V and J genes are TRBV5-8 and TRBJ1-2; 8 bases agree with TRBD1. Germline V gene lookup returns CDR1 SGHTS and CDR2 YDEGEE. This CDR3 has 16 amino acids. V dropped 6 bases and J dropped 8; count of bases not matched to a gene: 18. CDR3 in amino acids: CASIPGQAYLSSGYTF. For the CDR3, the DNA is TGTGCCAGCATCCCGGGACAGGCCTATTTATCGTCCGGCTACACCTTC.